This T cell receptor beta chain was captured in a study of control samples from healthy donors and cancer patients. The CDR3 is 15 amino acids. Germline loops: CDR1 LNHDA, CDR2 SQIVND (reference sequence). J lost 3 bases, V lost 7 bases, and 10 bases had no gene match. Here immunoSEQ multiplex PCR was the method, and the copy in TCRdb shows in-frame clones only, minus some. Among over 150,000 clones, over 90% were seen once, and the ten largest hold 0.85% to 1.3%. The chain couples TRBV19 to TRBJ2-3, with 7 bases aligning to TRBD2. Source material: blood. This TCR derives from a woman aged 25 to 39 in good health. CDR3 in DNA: TGTGCCAGTACACCCGGACTAGTCCGGACAGATACGCAGTATTTT. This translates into CASTPGLVRTDTQYF.